One sample yielded the 32 T cell receptor beta chains listed below, sequenced in a study of shared clonotypes between healthy human individuals. The assay was immunoSEQ multiplex PCR, and TCRdb's table has in-frame clones only and misses some. Among approximately 2,000,000 clones listed, 93% were seen once. Terminally differentiated effector memory CD45RA+ cells were excluded by CCR7 positive selection of CD45RO-negative cells. Sample: naive CD8+ T cells from PBMCs. These receptor sequences come from a man aged 18 to 35 in good health. Some clones in this sample may be carry-over from other donors' samples.

V and J are TRBV13 and TRBJ1-2; D might be TRBD1 (6 bases). The CDR3 loop spans 14 amino acids. Germline values: CDR1 PRHDT, CDR2 FYEKMQ (reference sequence). V dropped 2 bases and J dropped 4 bases, with 11 bases sitting between them. The CDR3 reads CASSLLGGPYGYTF. In nucleotides, the CDR3 is TGTGCCAGCAGCTTATTGGGGGGGCCCTATGGCTACACCTTC.

The chain combines TRBV19 with TRBJ2-4; D not resolved. V lost 6 bases and J 0 bases, leaving 12 bases between the germline ends. Per germline, CDR1 LNHDA and CDR2 SQIVND (reference sequence). This CDR3 is built from 15 residues. The CDR3 sequence is CASRGNRLAKNIQYF. DNA for the CDR3: TGTGCCAGTAGGGGGAATAGATTAGCCAAAAACATTCAGTACTTC.

The chain combines TRBV19 with TRBJ1-2; TRBD1 aligns across 9 bases. The CDR3 spans 14 residues. CDR1 and CDR2 from the germline V gene are LNHDA and SQIVND (reference sequence). Unmatched junction bases numbered 5, after V lost 3 bases and J lost 6 bases. The CDR3 spells CASSILGQGNGYTF. CDR3 nucleotide sequence: TGTGCCAGTAGTATTTTGGGACAGGGAAATGGCTACACCTTC. Full variable domain (rest looked up from reference TRBV19 and TRBJ1-2): DGGITQSPKYLFRKEGQNVTLSCEQNLNHDAMYWYRQDPGQGLRLIYYSQIVNDFQKGDIAEGYSVSREKKESFPLTVTSAQKNPTAFYLCASSILGQGNGYTFGSGTRLTVV.

The rearrangement links TRBV19 to TRBJ2-6; perhaps TRBD2 as D (6 bases). V dropped 1 base and J dropped 2 bases, with 21 bases sitting between them. There are 20 residues in the CDR3. Looked up from germline, CDR1 is LNHDA and CDR2 is SQIVND (reference sequence). The chain's CDR3 is CASSIGQGGPSSPGANVLTF. Written as DNA, the CDR3 is TGTGCCAGTAGTATAGGTCAGGGAGGACCTTCCTCCCCTGGGGCCAACGTCCTGACTTTC.

The chain is built from TRBV27 and TRBJ1-2, with D perhaps matching TRBD1 (5 bases). V shed 5 bases and J shed 8 bases, with 15 bases lying between them. CDR3 length: 13 amino acids. Germline V lookup: CDR1 MNHEY, CDR2 SMNVEV (reference sequence). The CDR3: CASSRGPGFGYTF. Here the CDR3 DNA reads TGTGCCAGCAGTAGAGGACCAGGGTTCGGCTACACCTTC.

The rearrangement links TRBV7-2 to TRBJ2-7; D may be TRBD1 (5 bases). The CDR3 length is 12 residues. The V end was cut by 11 bases, the J end by 7 bases, with 18 bases between. In germline, CDR1 is SGHTA, CDR2 FQGNSA. CDR3 region: CARPQGLGEQYF. CDR3 in DNA: TGTGCCCGTCCGCAGGGCTTGGGGGAGCAGTACTTC.

V is TRBV7-3 and J is TRBJ1-1; D is uncertain. The CDR3 spans 16 residues. CDR1 is SGHTA, CDR2 FQGTGA, per germline. The V end lost 1 base, the J end lost 1 base, and 13 bases lay between the germline ends. CDR3 sequence (DNA): TGTGCCAGCAGCTTAATGCGGATGAGAGGGAACACTGAAGCTTTCTTT. The encoded protein is CASSLMRMRGNTEAFF.

The gene calls are TRBV27 and TRBJ2-1, with D unresolved. CDR1 and CDR2 (germline): MNHEY, SMNVEV (reference sequence). V shed 1 base and J shed 6 bases, with 7 bases lying between them. The CDR3 covers 13 residues. The CDR3 sequence: CASSLWLGNEQFF. The CDR3 coding sequence is TGTGCCAGCAGTTTATGGCTAGGCAATGAGCAGTTCTTC.

The chain employs TRBV15 and TRBJ2-7; D is possibly TRBD1 or TRBD2 (5 bases each). This CDR3 comprises 11 residues. Germline V gives CDR1 LNHNV, CDR2 YYDKDF (reference sequence). V shed 8 bases and J shed 6 bases, with 11 bases lying between them. The CDR3 DNA reads as TGTGCCACCTCCTGGGGGACCGAGCAGTACTTC. Its protein product is CATSWGTEQYF. Filled out from reference TRBV15 and TRBJ2-7, the complete variable domain reads DAMVIQNPRYQVTQFGKPVTLSCSQTLNHNVMYWYQQKSSQAPKLLFHYYDKDFNNEADTPDNFQSRRPNTSFCFLDIRSPGLGDTAMYLCATSWGTEQYFGPGTRLTVT.

The chain has TRBV27 and TRBJ2-7; the D gene is possibly TRBD2 (6 bases). CDR3 length: 15 amino acids. The germline V gene encodes CDR1 MNHEY and CDR2 SMNVEV (reference sequence). V was cut by 5 bases and J by 1 base, with 15 bases left in between. The CDR3 loop reads CASSIAGTESYEQYF. As DNA, the CDR3 is TGTGCCAGCAGTATCGCCGGGACTGAATCCTACGAGCAGTACTTC.

This clone was picked up a small number of times. The V call is TRBV30, the J call TRBJ1-1; 8 bases are shared with TRBD1. V gave up 6 bases and J gave up 5 bases; unmatched junction bases: 8. The CDR3 covers 13 residues. Per the germline V gene, CDR1 is GTSNPN and CDR2 is SVGIG (reference sequence). The CDR3 DNA sequence: TGTGCCTGCATTACAGGGGGATGGACTGAAGCTTTCTTT. It yields the protein CACITGGWTEAFF.

The count of this clone is one. The chain has TRBV15 and TRBJ2-7; TRBD1 matches 7 bases. CDR1 is LNHNV and CDR2 is YYDKDF in the germline V gene (reference sequence). CDR3 length: 14 amino acids. J gave up 3 bases and V 8 bases, and 10 bases lay outside the gene matches. The CDR3 sequence: CATALDRNNYEQYF. CDR3 sequence (DNA): TGTGCCACCGCACTGGACAGGAATAACTACGAGCAGTACTTC.

The rearrangement uses TRBV6-4 and TRBJ2-5, with D unclear. V lost 6 bases, J lost 5 bases, and 10 bases lay in between. The CDR3 is 12 residues long. The germline gives CDR1 MRHNA, CDR2 SNTAGT. The CDR3 coding sequence is TGTGCCAGCAGGGATACAAGGGAGACCCAGTACTTC. Protein: CASRDTRETQYF.

In DNA, the CDR3 is TGTGCCAGCAGTGCTCGGGACAGGGGAAACGAGCAGTACTTC. This translates into CASSARDRGNEQYF. The V and J genes are TRBV28 and TRBJ2-7, with 10 bases that match TRBD1. Germline V lookup: CDR1 MDHEN, CDR2 SYDVKM. The CDR3 contains 14 residues. The V and J ends lost 5 bases and 5 bases, in that order; junction bases with no gene match: 6.

This clone was detected once. The same CDR3 is also encoded by other DNA sequences in this sample. The rearrangement uses TRBV10-3 and TRBJ2-7, with a possible D match to TRBD1 (5 bases). CDR1 is ENHRY, CDR2 SYGVKD, per germline. V was shortened by 2 bases and J by 7 bases, with 6 bases between the two germline ends. This CDR3 has 11 residues. In nucleotides, the CDR3 is TGTGCCATCAGTGAGCCAGGGGAGCAGTACTTC. It specifies CAISEPGEQYF.

The V call is TRBV5-1, the J call TRBJ2-5, with D possibly called TRBD1 or TRBD2 (6 bases each). From germline, CDR1 is SGHRS and CDR2 YFSETQ. The CDR3 consists of 15 residues. V was pared by 4 bases and J by 2 bases, with 15 bases between. CDR3 sequence: CASSRRRGEQETQYF. The DNA for the CDR3 is TGCGCCAGCAGCCGAAGAAGGGGGGAACAAGAGACCCAGTACTTC.

The gene calls are TRBV28 and TRBJ2-7; D is unresolved. The CDR3 has 15 amino acids. Trimming removed 4 bases from V and 2 bases from J, with 15 bases in between. Germline-derived CDR1 and CDR2 are MDHEN and SYDVKM. The CDR3 is CASSYPTLNTYEQYF. CDR3 nucleotides: TGTGCCAGCAGTTACCCTACCCTCAATACCTACGAGCAGTACTTC.

This chain joins TRBV9 and TRBJ2-2; 12 bases are a match to TRBD2. The CDR3 covers 15 residues. Looked up from germline, CDR1 is SGDLS and CDR2 is YYNGEE. The J segment lost 5 bases and the V segment lost 2 bases, leaving 1 base of the junction unmatched. The CDR3 region has the DNA TGTGCCAGCAGCGTGGGGACTAGCGGGACCGGGGAGCTGTTTTTT. Protein product: CASSVGTSGTGELFF.

The rearrangement uses TRBV10-3 and TRBJ1-5; TRBD1 aligns across 9 bases. With 6 bases clipped from V and 5 bases from J, the junction kept 8 bases outside the gene matches. The CDR3 is 15 residues long. Germline assignment: CDR1 ENHRY and CDR2 SYGVKD. This CDR3 is CAIRERQGGDQPQHF. CDR3 in DNA: TGTGCCATCAGGGAACGACAGGGGGGGGATCAGCCCCAGCATTTT.

The rearrangement uses TRBV5-6 and TRBJ1-2; D unclear. The ends were cut back, 7 bases at V and 10 bases at J, with 23 bases in the middle. The germline V gene encodes CDR1 SGHDT and CDR2 YYEEEE. The length of the CDR3 is 14 residues. CDR3 protein: CASLLGRKDVAYTF. Written as DNA, the CDR3 is TGTGCCAGCTTGTTGGGGAGAAAGGACGTTGCCTACACCTTC.

About this clone: Other DNA sequences in this specimen translate into the identical CDR3. The V call is TRBV27, the J call TRBJ2-7; D is unresolved. The V end was cut by 5 bases, the J end by 0 bases, with 8 bases between. The germline V gene encodes CDR1 MNHEY and CDR2 SMNVEV (reference sequence). The CDR3 loop spans 13 amino acids. CDR3 coding DNA: TGTGCCAGCAGTCCTTTAAGCTCCTACGAGCAGTACTTC. This codes for CASSPLSSYEQYF.

The V gene is TRBV19, the J gene TRBJ2-1, with a tentative D call TRBD2 (6 bases). The CDR3 has 17 residues. V gave up 3 bases and J gave up 0 bases, with 15 bases separating them. Looked up from germline, CDR1 is LNHDA and CDR2 is SQIVND (reference sequence). The CDR3 coding sequence is TGTGCCAGTAGTATCGGGTTAGCGGCCTACTCCTACAATGAGCAGTTCTTC. Translation gives CASSIGLAAYSYNEQFF.

J is TRBJ2-7 and V is TRBV28; unclear D gene. Per germline, CDR1 MDHEN and CDR2 SYDVKM. The CDR3 extends over 14 amino acids. V was trimmed by 10 bases and J by 1 base, leaving 17 bases between them. The CDR3, as DNA: TGTGCCACCCACCCCGGGCCCGGGTCCTACGAGCAGTACTTC. Its translation is CATHPGPGSYEQYF.

This clone came up once. The rearrangement links TRBV9 to TRBJ1-1, with D maybe TRBD1 (6 bases). V dropped 1 base and J dropped 1 base, with 23 bases sitting between them. Per germline, CDR1 SGDLS and CDR2 YYNGEE. The CDR3 has 19 amino acids. The DNA of the CDR3 is TGTGCCAGCAGCGTAAACCCTCTCCAGGGGAAGATTGGGAACACTGAAGCTTTCTTT. Its translation: CASSVNPLQGKIGNTEAFF.

The table lists this clone with a count of one. The chain couples TRBV9 to TRBJ2-1; TRBD2 agrees at 11 bases. Germline lookup yields CDR1 SGDLS and CDR2 YYNGEE. With V trimmed by 2 bases and J by 8 bases, 12 bases remained unmatched. The CDR3 length is 17 residues. The CDR3 DNA reads TGTGCCAGCAGCGTCCCTCTAGCGGGAGGAGGAGGCGATGAGCAGTTCTTC. Residues: CASSVPLAGGGGDEQFF.

This clone has only one observation. The rearrangement uses TRBV15 and TRBJ2-5; D unclear. The germline V and J ends were trimmed by 3 bases and 1 base, with 9 bases remaining between them. The CDR3 length is 14 residues. CDR1 LNHNV and CDR2 YYDKDF come from the germline V gene (reference sequence). The CDR3 DNA reads TGTGCCACCAGCAGGTTCCGCAGCCAAGAGACCCAGTACTTC. This sequence encodes CATSRFRSQETQYF.

The V and J genes are TRBV5-1 and TRBJ1-1; D is uncertain. This CDR3 spans 13 amino acids. Germline-derived CDR1 and CDR2 are SGHRS and YFSETQ. V gave up 1 base and J gave up 5 bases, with 9 bases separating them. DNA of the CDR3: TGCGCCAGCAGCTTGTCGTCCGGTACTGAAGCTTTCTTT. It encodes CASSLSSGTEAFF.

J is TRBJ2-3 and V is TRBV28; TRBD2 matches 9 bases. Germline CDR1 MDHEN, CDR2 SYDVKM. V lost 6 bases to trimming and J lost 3 bases; unmatched junction nucleotides: 13. The CDR3 length is 17 residues. In nucleotides, the CDR3 is TGTGCCAGCAGCCTGCCGGGACTAGCAGTGGGGACAGATACGCAGTATTTT. Protein product: CASSLPGLAVGTDTQYF.

The chain recombines TRBV4-1 with TRBJ2-7; the match to TRBD2 covers 9 bases. This CDR3 region has 17 residues. V lost 4 bases, J lost 5 bases, and 15 bases stayed unmatched. The germline gives CDR1 MGHRA, CDR2 YSYEKL. The CDR3 coding sequence is TGCGCCAGCAGCCCCTGGATGCGGCTAGCGGGATCGGACGAGCAGTACTTC. Protein product: CASSPWMRLAGSDEQYF.

The chain uses TRBV27 and TRBJ2-1, with TRBD2 as a possible D gene (7 bases). CDR1 and CDR2 from the germline V gene are MNHEY and SMNVEV (reference sequence). The CDR3 consists of 14 residues. The germline V and J ends were trimmed by 7 bases and 8 bases, with 18 bases remaining between them. The CDR3 loop is CASKGGGPSHEQFF. In DNA, the CDR3 is TGTGCCAGCAAGGGGGGAGGGCCTAGCCATGAGCAGTTCTTC.

J is TRBJ2-2 and V is TRBV20-1; D is undetermined. Deletions cut 5 bases from V and 7 bases from J, with 8 bases between. Per the germline V gene, CDR1 is DFQATT and CDR2 is SNEGSKA (reference sequence). The CDR3 length is 11 residues. CDR3 sequence reads: CSAWVVGELFF. CDR3 bases: TGCAGTGCTTGGGTGGTCGGGGAGCTGTTTTTT.

The rearrangement uses TRBV28 and TRBJ2-1; no clear D gene. From germline, CDR1 is MDHEN and CDR2 SYDVKM. The length of the CDR3 is 12 residues. Trimming removed 3 bases at V and 8 bases at J, with 8 bases between. CDR3 in DNA: TGTGCCAGCAGTTTTCTTAGGCATGAGCAGTTCTTC. As protein: CASSFLRHEQFF.